The next 14 T cell receptor beta chains were all read from a single sample in a study of sequential checkpoint blockade in melanoma. Method: immunoSEQ multiplex PCR; TCRdb's copy keeps in-frame clones and lacks some. The sample shows under 45,000 clones, about 83% of them seen only once. Treatment noted: randomized to nivolumab then ipilimumab (arm A) or the reverse (arm B). The specimen comprised CD8+ T cells sorted from blood (inferred from file names), sampled from a patient given nivolumab and ipilimumab in sequence. The origin of the receptors is a human donor with melanoma.

The genes are TRBV28 and TRBJ2-5, with D perhaps matching TRBD1 (5 bases). Trimming took 2 bases from V and 6 from J, leaving 10 bases between them. The germline CDR1 and CDR2 sequences are MDHEN and SYDVKM. This CDR3 comprises 13 residues. In nucleotides, the CDR3 is TGTGCCAGCAGTTTAAGGGGCGGAAAGACCCAGTACTTC. It specifies CASSLRGGKTQYF.

This chain joins TRBV29-1 and TRBJ1-2; a possible D gene is TRBD1 (5 bases). Between the trimmed V and J ends, which lost 5 bases and 5 bases, there was a span of 24 bases. The germline V gene has CDR1 SQVTM and CDR2 ANQGSEA. The CDR3 is 16 amino acids. As DNA, the CDR3 is TGCAGCGTTACCAATCGGGACTCGGAAAGTCAATATGGCTACACCTTC. Translated, it gives CSVTNRDSESQYGYTF.

The chain links TRBV27 to TRBJ2-5, with TRBD2 as a possible D gene (8 bases). The J call may be incorrect, as the DNA end agrees better with TRBJ2-7. In germline, CDR1 is MNHEY, CDR2 SMNVEV (reference sequence). The CDR3 is 15 residues long. CDR3 sequence (DNA): TGTGCCAGCAGTCCGTCGGGAGGGGGCAGATACGAGCAGTACTTC. The encoded protein is CASSPSGGGRYEQYF.

V usage is TRBV6-6 and J usage is TRBJ1-2; a weak D match, TRBD1 (6 bases). CDR3 length: 16 amino acids. V gave up 7 bases and J gave up 5 bases, with 23 bases separating them. Looked up from germline, CDR1 is MNHNY and CDR2 is SVGAGI (reference sequence). The CDR3 DNA sequence: TGTGCCAGCACCGAGGTCGGGTCTGGGGGCGCTTATGGCTACACCTTC. Translating it yields CASTEVGSGGAYGYTF.

V is TRBV19 and J is TRBJ1-5, with D tentatively TRBD1 (6 bases). The CDR3 is 14 residues long. V lost 9 bases and J lost 6, with 18 bases in between. CDR1 and CDR2 from the germline V gene are LNHDA and SQIVND (reference sequence). This chain's CDR3 is CASGTGSARQPQHF. CDR3 in DNA: TGTGCCAGCGGAACAGGGAGCGCGCGTCAGCCCCAGCATTTT.

The rearrangement uses TRBV21-1 and TRBJ1-5; the D call of TRBD1 is as the table states it, not checked on the DNA. TRBV21-1 is given as a pseudogene. The CDR3 has 16 amino acids. In DNA form, the CDR3 reads TGTGCCAGCAGCGCCCGGACAGGGCCAGGGAATCAGCCCCAGCATTTT. This codes for CASSARTGPGNQPQHF.

This clone was observed a few times. V gene TRBV6-1 combines with J gene TRBJ2-2; 10 bases are a match to TRBD2. V dropped 5 bases and J dropped 4; count of bases not matched to a gene: 1. CDR3 length: 14 residues. Germline CDR1 is MNHNS and CDR2 is SASEGT. CDR3 sequence: CASSSGGATGELFF. CDR3 DNA sequence: TGTGCCAGCAGTAGCGGGGGGGCCACCGGGGAGCTGTTTTTT.

The chain has TRBV10-2 and TRBJ1-1, with D tentatively TRBD1 (6 bases). Per germline, CDR1 WSHSY and CDR2 SAAADI. CDR3 length: 16 amino acids. The ends were cut back, 7 bases at V and 10 bases at J, with 28 bases in the middle. CDR3 sequence: CASMSDRLVYLGGAFF. CDR3 nucleotides: TGCGCCAGCATGAGTGATAGATTAGTGTACCTAGGGGGAGCTTTCTTT.

The chain has TRBV7-8 and TRBJ1-5; D may be TRBD1 (5 bases). V was cut by 5 bases and J by 3 bases, with 14 bases left in between. From germline, CDR1 is SGHVS and CDR2 FQNEAQ. The CDR3 runs to 15 residues. The CDR3 DNA is TGTGCCAGCAGCCGGGCCCGGGGGACCAATCAGCCCCAGCATTTT. Encoded protein: CASSRARGTNQPQHF.

By share, this clone counts as medium-sized. V gene TRBV19 combines with J gene TRBJ2-7; 8 nucleotides line up with TRBD2. The germline V gene has CDR1 LNHDA and CDR2 SQIVND (reference sequence). CDR3 length: 15 amino acids. V lost 2 bases to trimming and J lost 3 bases; unmatched junction nucleotides: 6. CDR3 sequence (DNA): TGTGCCAGTAGTATACTAGGCGGGGGGTTCTACGAGCAGTACTTC. This codes for CASSILGGGFYEQYF. Variable domain in full (rest from reference TRBV19 and TRBJ2-7): DGGITQSPKYLFRKEGQNVTLSCEQNLNHDAMYWYRQDPGQGLRLIYYSQIVNDFQKGDIAEGYSVSREKKESFPLTVTSAQKNPTAFYLCASSILGGGFYEQYFGPGTRLTVT.

The chain recombines TRBV6-5 with TRBJ2-7, with TRBD1 identical over 9 bases. Germline CDR1 is MNHEY and CDR2 is SVGAGI. Trimming removed 3 bases from V and 4 bases from J; junction bases left unmatched: 7. CDR3 length equals 15 residues. CDR3 amino acids: CASSYHTGGLYEQYF. In nucleotides, the CDR3 is TGTGCCAGCAGTTATCATACAGGGGGCTTATACGAGCAGTACTTC.

The chain links TRBV9 to TRBJ1-1, with TRBD1 matching 8 bases. The CDR3 has 14 amino acids. The V and J ends lost 7 bases and 5 bases, in that order; junction bases with no gene match: 10. CDR1 is SGDLS, CDR2 YYNGEE, per germline. In DNA form, the CDR3 reads TGTGCCAGCTCCGACCAGGGGGCGCCTACTGAAGCTTTCTTT. Residues: CASSDQGAPTEAFF.

The chain recombines TRBV29-1 with TRBJ1-1; 7 bases agree with TRBD1. Looked up from germline, CDR1 is SQVTM and CDR2 is ANQGSEA. Trimming at V came to 8 bases and at J to 3 bases, leaving 6 bases not matched to a gene. This CDR3 contains 12 residues. The CDR3 DNA sequence: TGCAGCACCAGGGGGAAGGACACTGAAGCTTTCTTT. This codes for CSTRGKDTEAFF.

This chain links TRBV27 with TRBJ2-2, with 9 bases fitting TRBD2. Germline V gene lookup returns CDR1 MNHEY and CDR2 SMNVEV (reference sequence). V was clipped by 5 bases and J by 6 bases; unmatched bases: 10. The CDR3 covers 16 residues. DNA for the CDR3: TGTGCCAGCAGTGCCCTGACTAGCGGAGGGCCCGGGGAGCTGTTTTTT. It codes for CASSALTSGGPGELFF.